The sequence of this T cell receptor (beta chain) was determined in a study of blood T cell repertoires in COVID-19. Study-wide background: T cells, B-cell-depleted T cells, or PBMCs supplied cDNA or gDNA.

Measured with immunoSEQ multiplex PCR; TCRdb has only the in-frame clones, and not every one. The sample has 35,000 or so clones, about 81% seen once. This clone was observed a single time. The germline V and J ends were trimmed by 0 bases and 3 bases, with 7 bases remaining between them. Germline V CDR1 and CDR2: SGDLS, YYNGEE. The CDR3 is made up of 14 amino acids. The genes are TRBV9 and TRBJ1-5; D unresolved. The sequenced material came from peripheral blood. This sequence was found in a human donor in a cohort sampled during active or convalescent COVID-19. The donor label of this sample is uncertain. Here the CDR3 reads CASSVGQYNQPQHF. DNA of the CDR3: TGTGCCAGCAGCGTAGGGCAGTACAATCAGCCCCAGCATTTT. The whole variable domain, remainder taken from reference TRBV9 and TRBJ1-5, is DSGVTQTPKHLITATGQRVTLRCSPRSGDLSVYWYQQSLDQGLQFLIQYYNGEERAKGNILERFSAQQFPDLHSELNLSSLELGDSALYFCASSVGQYNQPQHFGDGTRLSIL.